A single sample is the source of the 17 T cell receptor beta chains below, sequenced in a study of blood T cell repertoires in COVID-19. Libraries were prepared by immunoSEQ multiplex PCR; TCRdb keeps only in-frame clonotypes and omits some of them. This sample has 150,000 to 200,000 clones; roughly 87% occur once, and the top ten carry more than 7.5%. Material: peripheral blood. The receptors were sampled from an older woman with COVID-19, enrolled during active disease.

This chain uses TRBV9 with TRBJ1-2; D is unresolved. Germline V gene lookup returns CDR1 SGDLS and CDR2 YYNGEE. The ends were cut back, 0 bases at V and 4 bases at J, with 10 bases in the middle. CDR3 length: 14 residues. CDR3 amino acids: CASSVEVGSYGYTF. CDR3 DNA: TGTGCCAGCAGCGTAGAGGTGGGCAGCTATGGCTACACCTTC.

The J gene is TRBJ2-7, the V gene TRBV30, with TRBD2 matching over 7 bases. With V trimmed by 2 bases and J by 1 base, 8 bases remained unmatched. Germline CDR1 reads GTSNPN; CDR2 reads SVGIG (reference sequence). The CDR3 runs 15 residues. DNA of the CDR3: TGTGCCTGGAGTCCTGCTAGCGGTCTTTCCTACGAGCAGTACTTC. It codes for CAWSPASGLSYEQYF.

This clone was counted only a few times. The CDR3 bases are TGTGCCAGCAGCTTATTAGCATCCACCTACGAGCAGTACTTC. It encodes CASSLLASTYEQYF. The chain is built from TRBV7-8 and TRBJ2-7; no clear D. CDR1 SGHVS and CDR2 FQNEAQ come from the germline V gene. With 2 bases removed from V and 2 bases from J, the gap between germline ends came to 10 bases. The CDR3 is 14 residues long.

This clone was recorded many times. The chain recombines TRBV30 with TRBJ1-2, with 8 bases identical to TRBD1. There are 15 residues in the CDR3. Germline V gives CDR1 GTSNPN, CDR2 SVGIG (reference sequence). The junction had 10 bases not matched to a gene; V was cut back by 2 bases and J by 5 bases. The DNA of the CDR3 is TGTGCCTGGAGTCAGGGGGCGCAAGGATGGTATGGCTACACCTTC. This gives the protein CAWSQGAQGWYGYTF.

The chain recombines TRBV18 with TRBJ1-2; no firm D call. Trimming left V 3 bases short and J 1 base short, with 9 bases between. Germline CDR1 and CDR2: KGHSH and LQKENI. The CDR3 has 14 amino acids. The CDR3 loop reads CASSPIESNYGYTF. CDR3 DNA: TGTGCCAGCTCACCGATTGAGAGTAACTATGGCTACACCTTC.

V usage is TRBV11-2 and J usage is TRBJ2-2; 7 bases map to TRBD1. With V trimmed by 0 bases and J by 6 bases, 4 bases remained unmatched. Germline V gene data show CDR1 as SGHAT and CDR2 as FQNNGV. There are 15 residues in the CDR3. The CDR3, as DNA: TGTGCCAGCAGCTTAGACCTAACAGGGGCCGGGGAGCTGTTTTTT. Translated, it gives CASSLDLTGAGELFF.

V and J are TRBV3-1 (or the pseudogene TRBV3-2) and TRBJ2-5; the match to TRBD2 covers 7 bases. The CDR3 has 13 residues. J was trimmed by 5 bases and V by 7 bases; bases with no gene match: 7. The germline CDR1 and CDR2 sequences are LGHDT and YNNKEL (reference sequence). CDR3 DNA: TGTGCCAGCAAACGCGGGAGCGTCGAGACCCAGTACTTC. Its protein product is CASKRGSVETQYF.

The rearrangement links TRBV11-3 to TRBJ2-1, with D perhaps TRBD2 (7 bases). V was pared by 1 base and J by 4 bases, with 11 bases between. The CDR3 totals 15 residues. Germline V gene sequence: CDR1 SGHNT, CDR2 YENEEA. The CDR3 sequence: CASSLVGGVYNEQFF. The CDR3 region has the DNA TGTGCCAGCAGCTTAGTAGGGGGGGTATACAATGAGCAGTTCTTC.

The CDR3 loop is CASSIWASGANVLTF. CDR3 nucleotides: TGTGCCAGTAGTATATGGGCTTCTGGGGCCAACGTCCTGACTTTC. The V and J genes are TRBV19 and TRBJ2-6; D is unresolved. The V end was cut by 2 bases, the J end by 1 base, with 6 bases between. The germline V gene encodes CDR1 LNHDA and CDR2 SQIVND (reference sequence). This CDR3 has 15 residues.

This chain connects TRBV24-1 to TRBJ2-1; the match to TRBD1 covers 9 bases. The CDR3 consists of 15 residues. With 9 bases clipped from V and 5 bases from J, the junction kept 10 bases outside the gene matches. The V gene's germline CDR1 is KGHDR and CDR2 SFDVKD. The CDR3 DNA follows: TGTGCCACCGCTCTGGGACAGGGTGGGGACAATGAGCAGTTCTTC. Protein product: CATALGQGGDNEQFF.

J is TRBJ2-1 and V is TRBV9; the match to TRBD1 covers 11 bases. V shed 1 base, J shed 3 bases, and the junction held 3 bases outside the gene matches. This CDR3 has 16 residues. Germline V gene data show CDR1 as SGDLS and CDR2 as YYNGEE. This CDR3 reads CASSVTGTGGYNEQFF. In nucleotides, the CDR3 is TGTGCCAGCAGCGTAACCGGGACAGGGGGCTACAATGAGCAGTTCTTC.

This clone was detected only once. The chain uses TRBV7-9 and TRBJ1-1; the D gene is possibly TRBD1 (6 bases). The germline V gene encodes CDR1 SEHNR and CDR2 FQNEAQ (reference sequence). The CDR3 spans 15 residues. V lost 2 bases to trimming and J lost 4 bases, with 14 bases between them. The DNA of the CDR3 is TGTGCCAGCAGCTTACTAGCACAGGGTTCCACTGAAGCTTTCTTT. As protein: CASSLLAQGSTEAFF.

The chain is built from TRBV11-3 and TRBJ2-1; 12 bases agree with TRBD1. V dropped 8 bases and J dropped 7; count of bases not matched to a gene: 6. The length of the CDR3 is 14 residues. The germline gives CDR1 SGHNT, CDR2 YENEEA. CDR3 in amino acids: CASARDRGRNEQFF. CDR3 DNA sequence: TGTGCCAGCGCCCGGGACAGGGGGCGGAATGAGCAGTTCTTC.

This clone showed up just once. The chain couples TRBV6-2 or TRBV6-3 to TRBJ1-6, with 9 bases identical to TRBD1. The ends lost 6 bases at V and 0 bases at J; junction bases unmatched: 12. CDR3 length: 19 residues. CDR1 MNHEY and CDR2 SVGEGT come from the germline V gene. For the CDR3, the DNA is TGTGCCAGCAGCAAGAACAGACAGGGGGTCGTCTCCTATAATTCACCCCTCCACTTT. Translation: CASSKNRQGVVSYNSPLHF.

The rearrangement links TRBV5-1 to TRBJ1-2; 8 bases match TRBD1. The J segment lost 4 bases and the V segment lost 4 bases, leaving 12 bases of the junction unmatched. The CDR3 has 16 amino acids. The germline V gene has CDR1 SGHRS and CDR2 YFSETQ. CDR3 bases: TGCGCCAGCAGCCAAACTACGTCAGGGGGCATCTATGGCTACACCTTC. This sequence encodes CASSQTTSGGIYGYTF.

This clone appeared once. This chain links TRBV3-1 (or the pseudogene TRBV3-2) with TRBJ1-6; 7 nucleotides line up with TRBD1. V lost 1 base to trimming and J lost 2 bases; unmatched junction nucleotides: 2. The germline gives CDR1 LGHDT, CDR2 YNNKEL (reference sequence). This CDR3 has 16 amino acids. The CDR3 DNA sequence: TGTGCCAGCAGCCAAGGCGGGACAGCCTATAATTCACCCCTCCACTTT. This gives the protein CASSQGGTAYNSPLHF.

CDR3 DNA sequence: TGTGCCAGCAGCCAATACTCAGGCGGGAGCTCCTACAATGAGCAGTTCTTC. It yields the protein CASSQYSGGSSYNEQFF. The rearrangement uses TRBV3-1 (or the pseudogene TRBV3-2) and TRBJ2-1, with TRBD2 matching over 7 bases. The V and J ends lost 2 bases and 0 bases, in that order; junction bases with no gene match: 7. The CDR3 covers 17 residues. Germline values: CDR1 LGHDT, CDR2 YNNKEL (reference sequence).